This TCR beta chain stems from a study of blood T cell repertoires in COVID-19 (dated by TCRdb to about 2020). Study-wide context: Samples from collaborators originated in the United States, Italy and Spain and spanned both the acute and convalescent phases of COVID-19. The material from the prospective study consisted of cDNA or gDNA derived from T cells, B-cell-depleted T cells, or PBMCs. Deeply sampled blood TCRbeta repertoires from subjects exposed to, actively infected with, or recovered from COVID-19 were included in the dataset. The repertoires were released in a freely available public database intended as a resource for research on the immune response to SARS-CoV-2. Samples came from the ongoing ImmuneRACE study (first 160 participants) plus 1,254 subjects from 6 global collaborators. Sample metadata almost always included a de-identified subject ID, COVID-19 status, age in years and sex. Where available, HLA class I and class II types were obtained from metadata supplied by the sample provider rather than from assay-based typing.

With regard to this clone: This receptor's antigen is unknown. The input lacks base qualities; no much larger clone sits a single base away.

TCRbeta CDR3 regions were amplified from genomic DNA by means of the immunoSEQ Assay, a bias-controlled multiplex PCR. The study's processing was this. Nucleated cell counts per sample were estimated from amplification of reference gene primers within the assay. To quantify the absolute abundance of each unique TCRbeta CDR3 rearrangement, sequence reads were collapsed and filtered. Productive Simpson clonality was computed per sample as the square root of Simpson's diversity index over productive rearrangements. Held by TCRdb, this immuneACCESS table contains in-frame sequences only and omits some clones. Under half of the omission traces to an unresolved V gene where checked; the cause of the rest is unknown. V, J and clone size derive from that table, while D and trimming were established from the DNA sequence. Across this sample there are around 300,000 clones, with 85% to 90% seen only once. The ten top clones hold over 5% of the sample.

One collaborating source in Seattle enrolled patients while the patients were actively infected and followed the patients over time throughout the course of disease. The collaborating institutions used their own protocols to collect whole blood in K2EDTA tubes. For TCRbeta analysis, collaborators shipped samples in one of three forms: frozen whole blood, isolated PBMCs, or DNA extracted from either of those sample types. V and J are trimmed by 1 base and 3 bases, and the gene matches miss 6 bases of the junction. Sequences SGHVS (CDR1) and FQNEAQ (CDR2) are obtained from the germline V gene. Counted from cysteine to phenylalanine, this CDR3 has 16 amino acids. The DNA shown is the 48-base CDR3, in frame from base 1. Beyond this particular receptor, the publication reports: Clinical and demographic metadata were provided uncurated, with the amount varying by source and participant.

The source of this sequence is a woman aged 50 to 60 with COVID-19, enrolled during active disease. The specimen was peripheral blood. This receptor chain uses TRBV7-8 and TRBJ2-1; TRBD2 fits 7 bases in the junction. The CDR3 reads CASSLGGGLLYNEQFF. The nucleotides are TGTGCCAGCAGCTTAGGGGGGGGACTTCTCTACAATGAGCAGTTCTTC.